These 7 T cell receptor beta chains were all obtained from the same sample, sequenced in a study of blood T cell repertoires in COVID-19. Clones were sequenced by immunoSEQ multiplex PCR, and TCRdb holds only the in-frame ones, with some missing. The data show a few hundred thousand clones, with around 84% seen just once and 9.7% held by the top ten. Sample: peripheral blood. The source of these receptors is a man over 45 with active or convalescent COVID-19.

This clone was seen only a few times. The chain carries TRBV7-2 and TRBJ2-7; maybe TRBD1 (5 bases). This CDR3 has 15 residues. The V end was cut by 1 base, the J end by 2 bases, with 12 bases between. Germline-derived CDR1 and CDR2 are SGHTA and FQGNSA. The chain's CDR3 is CASSLGSGLTYEQYF. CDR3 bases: TGTGCCAGCAGCTTAGGGTCAGGGCTAACCTACGAGCAGTACTTC.

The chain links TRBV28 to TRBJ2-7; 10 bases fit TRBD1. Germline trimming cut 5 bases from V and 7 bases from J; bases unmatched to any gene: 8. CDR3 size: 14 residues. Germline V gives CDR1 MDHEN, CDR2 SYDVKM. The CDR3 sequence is CASSVRQGAREQYV. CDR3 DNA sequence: TGTGCCAGCAGTGTCCGACAGGGGGCAAGGGAGCAGTACGTC.

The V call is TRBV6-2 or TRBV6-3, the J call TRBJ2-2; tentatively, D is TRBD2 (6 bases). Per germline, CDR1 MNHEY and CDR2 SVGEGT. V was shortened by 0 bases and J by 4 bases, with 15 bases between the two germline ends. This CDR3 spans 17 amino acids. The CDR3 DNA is TGTGCCAGCAGTTACTCGATCCGGGGGAAAGTCACCGGGGAGCTGTTTTTT. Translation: CASSYSIRGKVTGELFF.

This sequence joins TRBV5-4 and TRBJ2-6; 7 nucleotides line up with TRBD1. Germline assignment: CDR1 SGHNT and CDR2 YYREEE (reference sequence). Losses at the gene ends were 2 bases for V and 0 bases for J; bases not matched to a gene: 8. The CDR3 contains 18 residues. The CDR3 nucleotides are TGTGCCAGCAGCTTAGGGGGCACATTGGGCTCTGGGGCCAACGTCCTGACTTTC. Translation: CASSLGGTLGSGANVLTF.

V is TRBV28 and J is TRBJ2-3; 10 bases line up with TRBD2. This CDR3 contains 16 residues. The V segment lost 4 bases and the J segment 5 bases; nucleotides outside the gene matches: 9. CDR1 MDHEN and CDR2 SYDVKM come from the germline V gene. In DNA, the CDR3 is TGTGCCAGCAGTTCCTACCTAGCGGGAGTACGAGATACGCAGTATTTT. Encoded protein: CASSSYLAGVRDTQYF.

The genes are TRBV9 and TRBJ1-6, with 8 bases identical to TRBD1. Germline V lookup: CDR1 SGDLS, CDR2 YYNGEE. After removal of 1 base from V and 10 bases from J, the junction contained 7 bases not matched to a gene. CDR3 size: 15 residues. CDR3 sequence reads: CASSVSGTGHSPLHF. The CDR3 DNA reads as TGTGCCAGCAGCGTAAGTGGGACAGGACACTCACCCCTCCACTTT.

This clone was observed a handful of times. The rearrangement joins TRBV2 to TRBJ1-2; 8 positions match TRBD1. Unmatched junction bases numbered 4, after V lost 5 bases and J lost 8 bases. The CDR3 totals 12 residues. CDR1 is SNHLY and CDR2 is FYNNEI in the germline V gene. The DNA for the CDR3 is TGTGCCAGCAGTATGACAGGGGTCGGCTACACCTTC. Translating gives CASSMTGVGYTF. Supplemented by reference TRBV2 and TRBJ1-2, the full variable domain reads EPEVTQTPSHQVTQMGQEVILRCVPISNHLYFYWYRQILGQKVEFLVSFYNNEISEKSEIFDDQFSVERPDGSNFTLKIRSTKLEDSAMYFCASSMTGVGYTFGSGTRLTVV.